One sample yielded the 22 T cell receptor beta chains listed below, sequenced in a study of T cells in Graves' hyperthyroidism and ophthalmopathy (dated by TCRdb to about 2019). Libraries were constructed by multiplex PCR. The sequencer listed for this sample is Illumina HiSeq 2000. The TCR beta CDR3 regions were amplified from RNA transcripts. The first round of RT-PCR for the TCR CDR3 was performed with the HTBI primer set and the Qiagen OneStep RT-PCR kit. TCRdb reprocessed the public reads (quality trimming at Q25 with fastp, clone calling with MiXCR) and kept in-frame beta chains. Rows are unified per CDR3 protein, each entry keeping the most common DNA and genes. Here the sample has hundreds of thousands of distinct CDR3 sequences; just over 35% occur a single time. The ten largest clones take up around 30% of the sample. The sample was blood. The receptors were gathered from a woman aged 35 to 49 with Graves' hyperthyroidism.

This chain uses TRBV10-3 with TRBJ2-5, with D possibly being TRBD1 (6 bases). CDR3 length equals 14 residues. V was trimmed by 5 bases and J by 2 bases, leaving 12 bases between them. The germline V gene encodes CDR1 ENHRY and CDR2 SYGVKD. The CDR3 DNA sequence: TGTGCCATCAGTCCCCGGACAGCTCAAGAGACCCAGTACTTC. Its translation: CAISPRTAQETQYF.

The chain uses TRBV10-1 and TRBJ2-3; tentatively, D is TRBD1 (6 bases). Between the trimmed V and J ends, which lost 5 bases and 4 bases, there was a span of 10 bases. The length of the CDR3 is 13 residues. CDR1 is WNHNN, CDR2 SYGVQD, per germline (reference sequence). The CDR3 coding sequence is TGCGCCAGCAGTCAGAACAGGGCAGATACGCAGTATTTT. This translates into CASSQNRADTQYF.

About this clonotype itself: A much larger clone sits a single nucleotide away, making a read error possible. This likely comes from a read error, as the CDR3 has no conserved phenylalanine or tryptophan at its end. The V call is TRBV7-9, the J call TRBJ2-5, with a possible D match to TRBD1 (5 bases). V was pared by 3 bases and J by 5 bases, with 10 bases between. CDR3 length: 13 amino acids. Germline CDR1 SEHNR, CDR2 FQNEAQ (reference sequence). The CDR3 sequence is CASSFGHGETQYL. The CDR3 region has the DNA TGTGCCAGCAGCTTTGGACACGGGGAGACCCAGTACCTC.

The CDR3: CASSQVPLNTEAFF. For the CDR3, the DNA is TGCGCCAGCAGCCAAGTCCCGCTGAACACTGAAGCTTTCTTT. The rearrangement links TRBV4-3 to TRBJ1-1; D gene unclear. This CDR3 has 14 residues. With 1 base removed from V and 0 bases from J, the gap between germline ends came to 6 bases. Germline CDR1 reads LGHNA; CDR2 reads YSLEER.

As regards this clonotype: This may be a read error, as it is one base from a much larger clone. This chain's CDR3 is CASTEKGVYGYTF. CDR3 coding DNA: TGTGCCAGTACGGAAAAAGGGGTCTATGGCTACACCTTC. V and J are TRBV19 and TRBJ1-2; possibly TRBD1 for D (5 bases). The V end was cut by 7 bases, the J end by 4 bases, with 13 bases between. Germline CDR1 LNHDA, CDR2 SQIVND (reference sequence). This CDR3 is 13 amino acids long.

The chain combines TRBV6-1 with TRBJ2-5, with TRBD2 identical over 13 bases. Germline CDR1 is MNHNS and CDR2 is SASEGT. The CDR3 extends over 15 amino acids. The trim removed 4 bases at V and 5 bases at J, leaving 4 bases unmatched. The CDR3: CASSGTSGSWETQYF. In DNA, the CDR3 is TGTGCCAGCAGTGGGACTAGCGGGAGCTGGGAGACCCAGTACTTC.

This clonotype occurred many times. The rearrangement joins TRBV5-8 to TRBJ1-2; no definite D call. V lost 1 base and J lost 3, with 19 bases in between. CDR1 SGHTS and CDR2 YDEGEE come from the germline V gene. The CDR3 is 17 residues long. The CDR3 loop reads CASSLFSVHPMDYGYTF. CDR3 coding DNA: TGTGCCAGCAGCTTGTTTAGCGTCCACCCAATGGACTATGGCTACACCTTC.

The J gene is TRBJ2-5, the V gene TRBV10-2; the D gene is possibly TRBD1 (6 bases). CDR3 length: 14 amino acids. Trimming removed 6 bases at V and 4 bases at J, with 15 bases between. Per germline, CDR1 WSHSY and CDR2 SAAADI. For the CDR3, the DNA is TGCGCCAGCAGGGCCCGGGACATCCGAGAGACCCAGTACTTC. Translation gives CASRARDIRETQYF.

In regard to this clonotype: One junction end does not reproduce the germline sequence, and a read error may be involved. This sequence joins TRBV5-1 and TRBJ2-7; D uncertain. CDR1 is SGHRS and CDR2 is YFSETQ in the germline V gene. The CDR3 runs to 14 residues. The CDR3 spells CASSLGAGSYEQCF. In DNA form, the CDR3 reads TGCGCCAGCAGCTTGGGGGCTGGCTCCTACGAGCAGTGCTTC.

The gene calls are TRBV6-5 and TRBJ1-2, with D possibly TRBD1 on 5 matching bases. The CDR3 runs to 13 residues. V lost 5 bases and J lost 5, with 12 bases in between. CDR1 is MNHEY and CDR2 is SVGAGI in the germline V gene. The CDR3 nucleotides read TGTGCCAGCAGTAACGGGGGATTTTATGGCTACACCTTC. Translated, it gives CASSNGGFYGYTF.

This clonotype has a count of ten or more. The V gene is TRBV10-3, the J gene TRBJ2-7; no definite D call. CDR1 and CDR2 (germline): ENHRY, SYGVKD. V dropped 3 bases and J dropped 2 bases, with 5 bases sitting between them. The CDR3 length is 12 residues. This chain's CDR3 is CAISDGAYEQYF. In DNA form, the CDR3 reads TGTGCCATCAGTGATGGAGCCTACGAGCAGTACTTC.

This clonotype came up many times. The chain is built from TRBV4-3 and TRBJ1-1; no reliable D call. The ends were cut back, 1 base at V and 0 bases at J, with 9 bases in the middle. CDR3 length: 15 residues. CDR1 and CDR2 from the germline V gene are LGHNA and YSLEER. DNA for the CDR3: TGCGCCAGCAGCCAAGCGTACAGAATGAACACTGAAGCTTTCTTT. It codes for CASSQAYRMNTEAFF.

Comment on this clonotype: No conserved phenylalanine or tryptophan ends this CDR3, so it is likely a read error. No DNA is shown, since the ends of the CDR3 on it are uncertain; the CDR3 is the one TCRdb lists. V usage is TRBV19 and J usage is TRBJ2-6; the table's D call, TRBD2, has no DNA check behind it. The germline CDR1 and CDR2 sequences are LNHDA and SQIVND (reference sequence). The CDR3 is 8 amino acids long, termini counted. The CDR3 loop reads CASSIAAS.

The sample holds one count of this clonotype. The chain carries TRBV4-1 and TRBJ1-2; D is ambiguous. Trimming removed 0 bases from V and 7 bases from J, with 21 bases in between. Germline V lookup: CDR1 MGHRA, CDR2 YSYEKL. The CDR3 has 17 amino acids. CDR3 region: CASSQEAGLWYPFGYTF. The CDR3 region has the DNA TGCGCCAGCAGCCAAGAGGCCGGACTCTGGTATCCTTTTGGCTACACCTTC.

This clonotype was detected ten times or more. The genes are TRBV10-3 and TRBJ1-1; no clear D gene. The germline CDR1 and CDR2 sequences are ENHRY and SYGVKD. The ends were cut back, 4 bases at V and 4 bases at J, with 10 bases in the middle. CDR3 size: 13 residues. The CDR3 nucleotides are TGTGCCATCAGTGTTGGACCACGCACTGAAGCTTTCTTT. Translation gives CAISVGPRTEAFF.

This clonotype was seen many times. The chain carries TRBV15 and TRBJ1-2; 7 bases match TRBD1. The CDR3 totals 16 residues. Trimming removed 0 bases from V and 5 bases from J; junction bases left unmatched: 9. Germline CDR1 and CDR2: LNHNV and YYDKDF (reference sequence). The CDR3 DNA sequence: TGTGCCACCAGCAGAGATCTGGCAGGGGGGAGTTATGGCTACACCTTC. Translating gives CATSRDLAGGSYGYTF.

Details on this clonotype: This CDR3 fails to terminate in the conserved phenylalanine or tryptophan, so it likely reflects a read error. It is unclear where the CDR3 begins or ends on the DNA, so no DNA is shown, and the CDR3 is as TCRdb lists it. The gene calls are TRBV11-1 and TRBJ2-5; the D segment call TRBD1 is taken from the table without a DNA check. 8 amino acids form the CDR3, both terminal residues included. Germline-derived CDR1 and CDR2 are SGHAT and FQDESV (reference sequence). Here the CDR3 reads CASSPQTG.

A single count supports this clonotype. This clone may be a read error of a much larger clone one base away. This rearrangement joins TRBV29-1 to TRBJ1-3; D is perhaps TRBD1 (5 bases). Between the trimmed V and J ends, which lost 1 base and 8 bases, there was a span of 21 bases. There are 16 residues in the CDR3. CDR1 and CDR2 from the germline V gene are SQVTM and ANQGSEA. The CDR3 protein is CSVEGGTAVERDTIYF. The CDR3 DNA reads TGCAGCGTTGAAGGAGGGACGGCGGTCGAGAGAGACACCATATATTTT. The full variable domain, its missing parts supplied by reference TRBV29-1 and TRBJ1-3, is SAVISQKPSRDICQRGTSLTIQCQVDSQVTMMFWYRQQPGQSLTLIATANQGSEATYESGFVIDKFPISRPNLTFSTLTVSNMSPEDSSIYLCSVEGGTAVERDTIYFGEGSWLTVV.

This clonotype was counted ten times or more. V is TRBV7-9 and J is TRBJ1-2, with D maybe TRBD1 (6 bases). In germline, CDR1 is SEHNR, CDR2 FQNEAQ (reference sequence). This CDR3 is built from 18 residues. The V gene lost 7 bases and the J gene lost 4 bases, with 28 bases spanning the gap. CDR3 bases: TGTGCCAGCACCCCAAACGGGGCGGACAGAAGGCCCTCCTATGGCTACACCTTC. It yields the protein CASTPNGADRRPSYGYTF.

This clonotype was recorded at least ten times. The chain combines TRBV7-9 with TRBJ1-3, with D maybe TRBD1 (5 bases). CDR3 length equals 17 residues. V was trimmed by 4 bases and J by 0 bases, leaving 16 bases between them. The germline gives CDR1 SEHNR, CDR2 FQNEAQ (reference sequence). The CDR3: CASSSYLRQSSGNTIYF. CDR3 bases: TGTGCCAGCAGCTCCTACCTTCGACAGAGCTCTGGAAACACCATATATTTT.

This clonotype was seen ten or more times. CDR3: CASTLQGARSSPLHF. DNA for the CDR3: TGTGCCAGCACCCTCCAGGGAGCAAGAAGTTCACCCCTCCACTTT. This chain links TRBV2 with TRBJ1-6; D might be TRBD1 (5 bases). Trimming removed 7 bases at V and 9 bases at J, with 19 bases between. Germline V gene data show CDR1 as SNHLY and CDR2 as FYNNEI. This CDR3 is 15 amino acids long.

This clonotype occurred many times. The rearrangement links TRBV6-1 to TRBJ1-2, with D tentatively TRBD1 (6 bases). The CDR3 runs to 12 residues. V was shortened by 5 bases and J by 8 bases, with 12 bases between the two germline ends. The germline CDR1 and CDR2 sequences are MNHNS and SASEGT. Written as DNA, the CDR3 is TGTGCCAGCAGTTTAGGGGGACCGGGCTACACCTTC. It encodes CASSLGGPGYTF.